This section outlines one T cell receptor (beta chain) sequence together with its context. This entry belongs to a study of CD8+ T cells in alopecia areata. CDR1 is SEHNR, CDR2 FQNEAQ, per germline (reference sequence). V was clipped by 2 bases and J by 6 bases; unmatched bases: 9. This CDR3 spans 17 amino acids. Extracted RNA was reverse transcribed into cDNA, the sequencing template. Profiling relied on immunoSEQ multiplex PCR, and the TCRdb table lists in-frame clones only, not all of them. The sample holds around 300,000 clones, 60% seen once. The sample's treatment: oral pan-JAK inhibitor, 5-10 mg twice daily.

The chain has TRBV7-9 and TRBJ1-5, with 11 positions matching TRBD1. This sequence was found in a human donor with alopecia areata. The sequencing here drew on CD4+ T cells sorted from blood, taken at approximately week 51, from a patient treated with tofacitinib. CDR3 DNA sequence: TGTGCCAGCAGCTTAATGCCAGGACAGGGGGCGGGTCAGCCCCAGCATTTT. It codes for CASSLMPGQGAGQPQHF. Full variable domain (outside the CDR3, taken from reference TRBV7-9 and TRBJ1-5): DTGVSQNPRHKITKRGQNVTFRCDPISEHNRLYWYRQTLGQGPEFLTYFQNEAQLEKSRLLSDRFSAERPKGSFSTLEIQRTEQGDSAMYLCASSLMPGQGAGQPQHFGDGTRLSIL.